The clone carrying this T cell receptor (beta chain) was seen only once. Original processing notes: Amplification of reference gene primers was used by the study to estimate nucleated cell counts. The repertoire was sequenced with immunoSEQ multiplex PCR; TCRdb's copy has only in-frame clones and lacks some. V, J and clone size are those of that table, while D and trimming were read from the DNA. The repertoire holds about 42,000 clones, with around 81% as singletons. The sample is drawn from a study of blood T cell repertoires in COVID-19. The material sequenced was peripheral blood. This sequence was found in a man aged 50-59 years with active COVID-19.

In nucleotides, the CDR3 is TGTGCCAGCAGTGAAGATGACAGGTATTATGGCTACACCTTC. Encoded protein: CASSEDDRYYGYTF. This sequence joins TRBV2 and TRBJ1-2; TRBD1 is a possible D gene (6 bases). Germline V gene sequence: CDR1 SNHLY, CDR2 FYNNEI. Trimming removed 1 base at V and 5 bases at J, with 11 bases between. The CDR3 is 14 residues long.